A single T cell receptor (beta chain) is shown here with its context. What it binds is unknown. TCRdb's table, derived via immunoSEQ multiplex PCR, lists solely in-frame clones and lacks some. This sample carries 67,000 or so clones, 94% of them seen once, and the ten largest clones take around 1.5%. These data are taken from a study of cytomegalovirus exposure and HLA in healthy donors. Study results and caveats: Subsequent analysis of the approximately 110 validation repertoires found a tendency for first-cohort TCR clusters to co-occur.

This CDR3 contains 13 residues. CDR1 is SQVTM, CDR2 ANQGSEA, per germline. V shed 5 bases and J shed 3 bases, with 14 bases lying between them. The sample was PBMCs. V gene TRBV29-1 combines with J gene TRBJ2-7, with D possibly TRBD1 on 6 matching bases. This clonotype was obtained from a man younger than 35 in good health and CMV-seropositive. CDR3 protein: CSVWWQGSYEQYF. In DNA form, the CDR3 reads TGCAGCGTTTGGTGGCAGGGGAGCTACGAGCAGTACTTC.